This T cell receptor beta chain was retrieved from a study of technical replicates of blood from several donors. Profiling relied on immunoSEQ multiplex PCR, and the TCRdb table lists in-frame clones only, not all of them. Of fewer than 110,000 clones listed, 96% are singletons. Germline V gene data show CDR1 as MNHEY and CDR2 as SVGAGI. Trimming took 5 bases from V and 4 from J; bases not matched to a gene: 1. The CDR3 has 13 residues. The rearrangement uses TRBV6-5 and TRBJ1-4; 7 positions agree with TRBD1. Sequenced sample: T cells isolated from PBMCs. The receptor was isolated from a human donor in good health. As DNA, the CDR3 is TGTGCCAGCAGTGGGACAGATAATGAAAAACTGTTTTTT. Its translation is CASSGTDNEKLFF.